This T cell receptor (beta chain) was observed in a study of beta chain features in type 1 diabetes. Study outcomes and limitations: Type 1 diabetes patients had TCRB CDR3s that were shorter (moderately but significantly so) in all four CD4+ subsets. PCR might show a preference for shorter templates, equally across patients and controls.

The whole isolated RNA underwent reverse transcription, so sequencing captured expressed TCRB transcripts. Data came from immunoSEQ multiplex PCR; TCRdb stores just in-frame clones and leaves some out. The profile covers about half a million clones, with more than 9.5% appearing a single time and around 0.05% taken by the ten largest. This clone has more than one count but fewer than ten. What it recognizes is unknown. The receptor was derived from a woman aged 18-29 years in good health. The material sequenced was naive CD4+ T cells from blood.

The CDR3 DNA sequence: TGTGCCAGCAGTTTTTCTGGGGGTAATGAGCAGTTCTTC. Translated, it gives CASSFSGGNEQFF. The chain is built from TRBV6-5 and TRBJ2-1; D is perhaps TRBD1 or TRBD2 (5 bases each). V lost 4 bases and J 7 bases, leaving 11 bases between the germline ends. Germline values: CDR1 MNHEY, CDR2 SVGAGI. This CDR3 comprises 13 residues.